The text below deals with one T cell receptor (beta chain). The target antigen is unknown. This record belongs to a study of shared clonotypes between healthy human individuals. V dropped 8 bases and J dropped 3 bases, with 17 bases sitting between them. The CDR3 is made up of 14 amino acids. Germline lookup yields CDR1 SQVTM and CDR2 ANQGSEA. Evenly divided among several immunoSEQ plates was the genomic DNA of each subset. Profiled with immunoSEQ multiplex PCR; TCRdb holds only in-frame clones, not every one. The sample shows roughly 320,000 clones, around 86% of them seen only once. Study results and caveats: Sharing across several donors was seen in approximately 5.2% of naive CD4 clonotypes. On the whole, naive subsets had larger estimated richness than memory subsets had.

The source material was memory CD8+ T cells sorted from blood. As for subset: CD45RO+ cells pooled with CCR7-negative TemRA cells. The TCR sequence derives from a man younger than 30 in good health. The chain combines TRBV29-1 with TRBJ2-1; tentatively, D is TRBD1 (6 bases). The CDR3 DNA reads TGCAGCCCTTGGATTGCAGGGGACTACAATGAGCAGTTCTTC. Translated: CSPWIAGDYNEQFF.